This TCR beta chain was recorded in a study of post-analysis software for immune sequencing data. Remarks on this clonotype: Antigen unknown.

Unique-molecular-identifier-tagged TCR beta cDNA libraries were used. In TCRdb, the PCR reads were re-called with MiXCR into one record per CDR3 protein. The sample carries approximately 660,000 distinct CDR3 sequences, 55% to 60% recorded once. Points from the study as a whole: Samples made in the same batch grouped tightly together by F measure.

The clonotype comes from a girl aged 2 to 9 with multiple sclerosis. Sequencing input: blood.

The CDR3 nucleotides are TGTGCCAGCAGCGTAGCCAGGGGCTACACCTTC. Its translation: CASSVARGYTF. V usage is TRBV9 and J usage is TRBJ1-2; D unclear. V was trimmed by 0 bases and J by 8 bases, leaving 5 bases between them. In germline, CDR1 is SGDLS, CDR2 YYNGEE. CDR3 length: 11 residues.